The 13 T cell receptor beta chains presented below share a single source sample, sequenced in a study of identical twins. TCRdb ran MiXCR on the 5' RACE reads and lists one entry per CDR3 protein. The table includes 700,000 or so distinct CDR3 sequences, around 20% detected once. These sequences were also reported in another study, on T cells expressing NK-cell markers.

What was sequenced was PBMCs. Every receptor here comes from a young woman in good health.

This clonotype turned up a few times. The chain has TRBV19 and TRBJ1-4; 7 bases are a match to TRBD1. Germline lookup yields CDR1 LNHDA and CDR2 SQIVND (reference sequence). The CDR3 has 16 residues. V lost 10 bases and J lost 7; bases outside the gene matches: 18. The CDR3 protein is CATRRGPGRSLEKLFF. Here the CDR3 DNA reads TGTGCCACTCGAAGGGGGCCCGGGAGGAGTCTTGAAAAACTGTTTTTT.

V gene TRBV12-3 or TRBV12-4 combines with J gene TRBJ2-1, with D unclear. The CDR3 extends over 13 amino acids. Trimming pared 6 bases from V and 7 bases from J, leaving 13 bases between. The chain's CDR3 is CASRPDIGNEQFF. CDR3 DNA: TGTGCCAGCAGACCCGACATAGGTAATGAGCAGTTCTTC.

This clonotype was seen only a few times. This chain uses TRBV7-7 with TRBJ2-2, with a possible D match to TRBD2 (6 bases). This CDR3 is built from 15 residues. V lost 5 bases and J lost 1, with 11 bases in between. Germline V CDR1 and CDR2: SSHAT, FNYEAQ (reference sequence). The CDR3 nucleotides are TGTGCCAGCAGCCCCCTTAGCGGGAACACCGGGGAGCTGTTTTTT. Translated, it gives CASSPLSGNTGELFF.

V gene TRBV7-2 combines with J gene TRBJ2-3; TRBD2 aligns across 14 bases. Trimming cost V 5 bases and J 4 bases; bases outside gene matches: 8. The CDR3 spans 17 residues. Looked up from germline, CDR1 is SGHTA and CDR2 is FQGNSA. Here the CDR3 reads CASSPTGLAGGADTQYF. The DNA for the CDR3 is TGTGCCAGCAGCCCGACCGGACTAGCGGGAGGAGCAGATACGCAGTATTTT.

The chain employs TRBV12-3 or TRBV12-4 and TRBJ2-6, with TRBD1 as a possible D gene (5 bases). V was pared by 5 bases and J by 4 bases, with 18 bases between. The CDR3 is 17 amino acids. In DNA form, the CDR3 reads TGTGCCAGCAGTAGACCCTCTTCAGGGATCGGGGCCAACGTCCTGACTTTC. This encodes CASSRPSSGIGANVLTF.

The chain uses TRBV5-5 and TRBJ2-1, with TRBD2 matching 14 bases. The CDR3 consists of 16 residues. Germline V gene data show CDR1 as SGHKS and CDR2 as YYEKEE (reference sequence). The trim removed 4 bases at V and 7 bases at J, leaving 7 bases unmatched. CDR3 coding DNA: TGTGCCAGCAGCCTGTCGACTAGCGGGGGGGTGAATGAGCAGTTCTTC. This codes for CASSLSTSGGVNEQFF.

V usage is TRBV7-9 and J usage is TRBJ2-3; TRBD2 is a possible D gene (6 bases). The CDR3 extends over 14 amino acids. In germline, CDR1 is SEHNR, CDR2 FQNEAQ (reference sequence). The V end was cut by 5 bases, the J end by 6 bases, with 15 bases between. This CDR3 is CASSQGLSVDTQYF. The CDR3 nucleotides read TGTGCCAGCAGCCAGGGACTTTCGGTGGATACGCAGTATTTT.

This clonotype was seen repeatedly, ten times or more. The V gene is TRBV5-5, the J gene TRBJ2-7; TRBD1 aligns across 8 bases. V lost 2 bases to trimming and J lost 2 bases; unmatched junction nucleotides: 3. This CDR3 region has 14 residues. CDR1 and CDR2 from the germline V gene are SGHKS and YYEKEE (reference sequence). Here the CDR3 DNA reads TGTGCCAGCAGCTTCCGGGACAGGACCTACGAGCAGTACTTC. This encodes CASSFRDRTYEQYF.

This clonotype has just a few counts. The J gene is TRBJ2-7, the V gene TRBV20-1, with TRBD2 matching over 13 bases. This CDR3 spans 19 amino acids. J lost 7 bases, V lost 0 bases, and 18 bases had no gene match. Germline V lookup: CDR1 DFQATT, CDR2 SNEGSKA (reference sequence). CDR3 nucleotides: TGCAGTGCTAGAGATCAGGGACTAGCGGGATCCTCCCGCAGTAGGGAGCAGTACTTC. Its translation is CSARDQGLAGSSRSREQYF.

J is TRBJ2-7 and V is TRBV5-1; TRBD1 matches at 8 bases. The V gene end was trimmed by 3 bases and the J gene end by 5 bases; junction bases not matched to a gene: 13. Looked up from germline, CDR1 is SGHRS and CDR2 is YFSETQ. The CDR3 runs to 16 residues. CDR3 in DNA: TGCGCCAGCAGCTCGAGGACAGGGACGGGCCTAGACGAGCAGTACTTC. The encoded protein is CASSSRTGTGLDEQYF.

This clonotype was picked up a small number of times. This rearrangement joins TRBV12-3 or TRBV12-4 to TRBJ2-5; no firm D call. The CDR3 loop spans 13 amino acids. Trimming stripped 8 bases from V and 5 bases from J, with 15 bases between. CDR3 DNA sequence: TGTGCCAGCTCGCCGCGGTATATGGAGACCCAGTACTTC. Translation gives CASSPRYMETQYF.

The chain carries TRBV6-1 and TRBJ1-2, with TRBD1 identical over 9 bases. This CDR3 has 13 amino acids. CDR1 MNHNS and CDR2 SASEGT come from the germline V gene. The ends lost 6 bases at V and 7 bases at J; junction bases unmatched: 6. The CDR3: CASSATGGPGYTF. In nucleotides, the CDR3 is TGTGCCAGCAGCGCCACAGGGGGCCCTGGCTACACCTTC.

This clonotype was observed a handful of times. This rearrangement joins TRBV15 to TRBJ2-3, with a weak D call TRBD2 (5 bases). The CDR3 contains 16 residues. Germline V CDR1 and CDR2: LNHNV, YYDKDF (reference sequence). V dropped 5 bases and J dropped 2 bases, with 17 bases sitting between them. Written as DNA, the CDR3 is TGTGCCACCAGCCCGACGGCGAGCGGAGTCACAGATACGCAGTATTTT. It specifies CATSPTASGVTDTQYF.